The next 16 T cell receptor beta chains were all read from a single sample in a study of response to subunit inactivated influenza vaccine (dated by TCRdb to the late 2010s). The library was prepared using RT-PCR. The listed sequencing device is Illumina HiSeq 2500. In-frame beta chains were kept once TCRdb had trimmed the public reads at Q25 with fastp and called clones with MiXCR. Records with the same CDR3 protein are collapsed into one entry carrying the most frequent genes and DNA. This sample holds around 520,000 distinct CDR3 sequences; roughly 23% were observed only once. 1.5% to 2% of the sample is held by the ten biggest clonotypes. Sequences were derived from CD4+ T cells sorted from PBMCs, sampled 5 to 6 days after vaccination. These receptors originate from a man between 45 and 60 years old who received an inactivated influenza vaccine. Donor details come from another sample of the same person, matched by shared clones.

This CDR3 reads CASSLYGGGGYGYTF. The CDR3 nucleotides are TGTGCCAGCAGTTTATATGGGGGAGGAGGCTATGGCTACACCTTC. This chain connects TRBV27 to TRBJ1-2, with D possibly being TRBD1 (5 bases). V was cut by 1 base and J by 4 bases, with 13 bases left in between. The CDR3 sequence is 15 residues long. The germline V gene has CDR1 MNHEY and CDR2 SMNVEV (reference sequence).

This clonotype was detected ten times or more. The chain employs TRBV5-5 and TRBJ2-1; maybe TRBD2 (5 bases). The CDR3 sequence is 16 residues long. Germline loops: CDR1 SGHKS, CDR2 YYEKEE (reference sequence). The V end was cut by 0 bases, the J end by 4 bases, with 14 bases between. CDR3 nucleotides: TGTGCCAGCAGCTTGGGAACGGGGAGCCCTTACAATGAGCAGTTCTTC. Translating it yields CASSLGTGSPYNEQFF.

The chain uses TRBV20-1 and TRBJ2-1, with D perhaps TRBD2 (6 bases). This CDR3 contains 17 residues. Germline CDR1 DFQATT, CDR2 SNEGSKA (reference sequence). Trimming cost V 0 bases and J 0 bases, with 15 bases left between them. The CDR3 DNA sequence: TGCAGTGCTAGAGATATCGGGGACGGGAGCTCCTACAATGAGCAGTTCTTC. Translating gives CSARDIGDGSSYNEQFF.

This clonotype came up a few times. The chain couples TRBV5-1 to TRBJ2-2; D might be TRBD1 (6 bases). Trimming left V 0 bases short and J 7 bases short, with 16 bases between. From germline, CDR1 is SGHRS and CDR2 YFSETQ. This CDR3 has 16 residues. CDR3 DNA: TGCGCCAGCAGCTTGGCCGTACAGGGATCCGGCGGGGAGCTGTTTTTT. This codes for CASSLAVQGSGGELFF. Full variable domain (remainder filled in from reference TRBV5-1 and TRBJ2-2): KAGVTQTPRYLIKTRGQQVTLSCSPISGHRSVSWYQQTPGQGLQFLFEYFSETQRNKGNFPGRFSGRQFSNSRSEMNVSTLELGDSALYLCASSLAVQGSGGELFFGEGSRLTVL.

The V call is TRBV7-2, the J call TRBJ2-7, with 7 bases fitting TRBD2. CDR3 length: 15 residues. V dropped 5 bases and J dropped 1; count of bases not matched to a gene: 8. Germline CDR1 is SGHTA and CDR2 is FQGNSA. The CDR3 is CASSPRSGGSYEQYF. As DNA, the CDR3 is TGTGCCAGCAGCCCACGGTCGGGGGGTTCCTACGAGCAGTACTTC.

The rearrangement joins TRBV4-3 to TRBJ2-3, with TRBD2 as a possible D gene (5 bases). Per the germline V gene, CDR1 is LGHNA and CDR2 is YSLEER. This CDR3 has 15 residues. V dropped 4 bases and J dropped 8 bases, with 19 bases sitting between them. CDR3 bases: TGCGCCAGCAGCCTGTCCCTCGGGGAGCACGCTACGCAGTATTTT. This gives the protein CASSLSLGEHATQYF.

This chain uses TRBV6-1 with TRBJ1-5; a possible D gene is TRBD1 (5 bases). CDR3 length: 13 amino acids. Trimming shortened V by 8 bases and J by 3 bases, and 11 bases separated the two germline ends. CDR1 and CDR2 (germline): MNHNS, SASEGT. The CDR3 protein is CASGVGVNQPQHF. The CDR3 DNA sequence: TGTGCCAGCGGGGTAGGGGTCAATCAGCCCCAGCATTTT.

The V gene is TRBV5-1, the J gene TRBJ2-5; 7 nucleotides align to TRBD2. Per germline, CDR1 SGHRS and CDR2 YFSETQ. This CDR3 spans 16 amino acids. V shed 0 bases and J 2 bases; nucleotides not matched to a gene: 7. CDR3 protein: CASSLVGGSLQETQYF. The CDR3 nucleotides read TGCGCCAGCAGCTTGGTCGGGGGGAGTCTTCAAGAGACCCAGTACTTC.

The V call is TRBV7-8, the J call TRBJ1-5, with D tentatively TRBD1 (6 bases). Trimming left V 5 bases short and J 0 bases short, with 11 bases between. Germline CDR1 is SGHVS and CDR2 is FQNEAQ. This CDR3 comprises 15 residues. CDR3 DNA: TGTGCCAGCAGCGCCCTCAGGGGTAGCAATCAGCCCCAGCATTTT. Translating it yields CASSALRGSNQPQHF. Looking up the rest from reference TRBV7-8 and TRBJ1-5 gives the full variable domain: GAGVSQSPRYKVAKRGQDVALRCDPISGHVSLFWYQQALGQGPEFLTYFQNEAQLDKSGLPSDRFFAERPEGSVSTLKIQRTQQEDSAVYLCASSALRGSNQPQHFGDGTRLSIL.

This chain connects TRBV7-2 to TRBJ2-7; no definite D call. This CDR3 is 12 amino acids long. With 6 bases removed from V and 4 bases from J, the gap between germline ends came to 10 bases. CDR1 and CDR2 (germline): SGHTA, FQGNSA. CDR3 sequence reads: CASSRQQYEQYF. The CDR3 DNA is TGTGCCAGCAGTCGCCAACAATACGAGCAGTACTTC.

This clonotype was observed a few times. Here the CDR3 reads CASSLVVAVDLDTQYF. In DNA form, the CDR3 reads TGCGCCAGCAGCTTGGTGGTAGCGGTGGACCTGGATACGCAGTATTTT. The chain uses TRBV5-1 and TRBJ2-3, with D possibly matching TRBD2 (6 bases). Trimming removed 0 bases from V and 6 bases from J, with 17 bases in between. In germline, CDR1 is SGHRS, CDR2 YFSETQ. The CDR3 length is 16 residues.

This clonotype was observed once. This sequence joins TRBV20-1 and TRBJ2-5; a weak D match, TRBD2 (6 bases). The V and J ends lost 3 bases and 9 bases respectively, with 14 bases between them. Germline lookup yields CDR1 DFQATT and CDR2 SNEGSKA (reference sequence). CDR3 length: 12 residues. CDR3 bases: TGCAGTGCTAGGGACACCTCGGGGGCCCAGTACTTC. Its translation: CSARDTSGAQYF.

This clonotype was seen only a few times. The rearrangement uses TRBV5-1 and TRBJ2-7; no clear D. V dropped 0 bases and J dropped 5 bases, with 12 bases sitting between them. There are 14 residues in the CDR3. CDR1 and CDR2 from the germline V gene are SGHRS and YFSETQ. The CDR3 region is CASSLGSPRNEQYF. CDR3 nucleotide sequence: TGCGCCAGCAGCTTGGGGTCCCCTCGCAACGAGCAGTACTTC.

This chain uses TRBV7-2 with TRBJ2-3; 9 bases fit TRBD2. Germline CDR1 SGHTA, CDR2 FQGNSA. This CDR3 comprises 15 residues. The trim removed 5 bases at V and 2 bases at J, leaving 5 bases unmatched. For the CDR3, the DNA is TGTGCCAGCAGCAGACTAGCGGAATACACAGATACGCAGTATTTT. Translated, it gives CASSRLAEYTDTQYF. Variable domain in full (rest from reference TRBV7-2 and TRBJ2-3): GAGVSQSPSNKVTEKGKDVELRCDPISGHTALYWYRQSLGQGLEFLIYFQGNSAPDKSGLPSDRFSAERTGGSVSTLTIQRTQQEDSAVYLCASSRLAEYTDTQYFGPGTRLTVL.

This clonotype was observed a few times. The rearrangement links TRBV20-1 to TRBJ2-7; 15 positions match TRBD2. CDR1 and CDR2 (germline): DFQATT, SNEGSKA (reference sequence). CDR3 size: 14 residues. The J segment lost 4 bases and the V segment lost 6 bases, leaving 4 bases of the junction unmatched. The CDR3 spells CSATGLAGGYEQYF. CDR3 nucleotide sequence: TGCAGTGCCACCGGACTAGCGGGAGGGTACGAGCAGTACTTC.

A few counts support this clonotype. This rearrangement joins TRBV7-2 to TRBJ2-5, with no clear D. This CDR3 comprises 15 residues. From germline, CDR1 is SGHTA and CDR2 FQGNSA. Trimming stripped 3 bases from V and 3 bases from J, with 14 bases between. CDR3 sequence reads: CASSFNSGLEETQYF. In nucleotides, the CDR3 is TGTGCCAGCAGCTTTAATTCAGGTCTGGAAGAGACCCAGTACTTC. Variable domain in full (rest from reference TRBV7-2 and TRBJ2-5): GAGVSQSPSNKVTEKGKDVELRCDPISGHTALYWYRQSLGQGLEFLIYFQGNSAPDKSGLPSDRFSAERTGGSVSTLTIQRTQQEDSAVYLCASSFNSGLEETQYFGPGTRLLVL.